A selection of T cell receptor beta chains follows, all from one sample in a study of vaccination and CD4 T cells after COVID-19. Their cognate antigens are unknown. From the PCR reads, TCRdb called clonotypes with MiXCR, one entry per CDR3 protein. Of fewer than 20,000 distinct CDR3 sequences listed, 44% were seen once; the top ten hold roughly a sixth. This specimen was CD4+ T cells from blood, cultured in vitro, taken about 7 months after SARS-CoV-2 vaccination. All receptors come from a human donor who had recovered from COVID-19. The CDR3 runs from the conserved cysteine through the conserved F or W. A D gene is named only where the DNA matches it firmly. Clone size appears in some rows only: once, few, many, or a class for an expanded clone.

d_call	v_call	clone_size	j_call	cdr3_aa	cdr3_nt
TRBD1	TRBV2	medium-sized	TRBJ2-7	CASSGRAGGNEQYF	TGTGCCAGCAGTGGAAGGGCAGGGGGAAACGAGCAGTACTTC
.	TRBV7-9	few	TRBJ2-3	CASSFGARSTDTQYF	TGTGCCAGCTCGTTCGGGGCTAGAAGCACAGATACGCAGTATTTT
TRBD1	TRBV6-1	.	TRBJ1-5	CASTQDRAGQPQHF	TGTGCCAGCACCCAGGACAGGGCTGGACAGCCCCAGCATTTT
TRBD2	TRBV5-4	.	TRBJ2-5	CASSWGLAGIQETQYF	TGTGCCAGCAGCTGGGGACTAGCGGGGATCCAAGAGACCCAGTACTTC
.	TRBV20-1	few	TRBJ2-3	CSARGMDTQYF	TGCAGTGCTAGGGGAATGGATACGCAGTATTTT
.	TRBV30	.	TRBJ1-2	CAWTWGGSYTF	TGTGCCTGGACCTGGGGGGGGAGCTACACCTTC
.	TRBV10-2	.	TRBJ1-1	CASSDATQNTEAFF	TGCGCCAGCAGTGATGCGACACAGAACACTGAAGCTTTCTTT
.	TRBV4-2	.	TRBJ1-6	CASSQVQGGSSPLHF	TGTGCCAGCAGCCAAGTCCAGGGCGGCAGTTCACCCCTCCACTTT
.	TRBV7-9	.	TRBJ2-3	CASNFGGWDTQYF	TGTGCCAGCAACTTCGGAGGTTGGGATACGCAGTATTTT
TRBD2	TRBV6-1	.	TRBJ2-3	CASSPGLAIQDTQYF	TGTGCCAGCAGCCCGGGACTAGCAATCCAGGATACGCAGTATTTT
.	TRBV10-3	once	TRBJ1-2	CAISDPGPTINYGYTF	TGTGCCATCAGTGACCCGGGCCCCACCATTAACTATGGCTACACCTTC
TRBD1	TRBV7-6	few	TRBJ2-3	CASSQWTGSTDTQYF	TGTGCCAGCAGCCAGTGGACAGGGAGCACAGATACGCAGTATTTT